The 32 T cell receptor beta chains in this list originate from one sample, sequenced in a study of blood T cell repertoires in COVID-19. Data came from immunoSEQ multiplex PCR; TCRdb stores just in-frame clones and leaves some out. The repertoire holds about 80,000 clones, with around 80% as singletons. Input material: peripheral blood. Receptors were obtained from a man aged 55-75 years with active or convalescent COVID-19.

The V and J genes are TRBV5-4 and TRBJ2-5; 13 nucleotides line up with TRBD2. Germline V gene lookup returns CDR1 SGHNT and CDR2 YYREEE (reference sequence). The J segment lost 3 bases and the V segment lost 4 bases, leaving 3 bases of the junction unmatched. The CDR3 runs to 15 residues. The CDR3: CASSPGLAGEETQYF. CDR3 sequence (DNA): TGTGCCAGCAGCCCCGGACTAGCGGGGGAAGAGACCCAGTACTTC.

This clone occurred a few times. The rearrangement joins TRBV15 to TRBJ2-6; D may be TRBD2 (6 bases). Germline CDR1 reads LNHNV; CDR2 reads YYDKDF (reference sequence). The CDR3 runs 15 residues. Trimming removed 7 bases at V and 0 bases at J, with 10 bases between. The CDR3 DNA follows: TGTGCCACCACCGCGGGGAGCTCTGGGGCCAACGTCCTGACTTTC. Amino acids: CATTAGSSGANVLTF.

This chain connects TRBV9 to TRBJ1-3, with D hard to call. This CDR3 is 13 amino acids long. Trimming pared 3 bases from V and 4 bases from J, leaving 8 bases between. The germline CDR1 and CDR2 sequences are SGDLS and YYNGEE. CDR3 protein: CASSATAGNTIYF. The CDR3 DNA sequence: TGTGCCAGCAGCGCCACTGCGGGAAACACCATATATTTT.

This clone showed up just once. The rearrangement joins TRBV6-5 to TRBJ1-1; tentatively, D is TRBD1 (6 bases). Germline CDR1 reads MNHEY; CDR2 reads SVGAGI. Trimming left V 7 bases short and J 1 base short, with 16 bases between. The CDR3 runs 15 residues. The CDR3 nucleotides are TGTGCCAGCATCCACTCGGGACACCCGAACACTGAAGCTTTCTTT. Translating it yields CASIHSGHPNTEAFF.

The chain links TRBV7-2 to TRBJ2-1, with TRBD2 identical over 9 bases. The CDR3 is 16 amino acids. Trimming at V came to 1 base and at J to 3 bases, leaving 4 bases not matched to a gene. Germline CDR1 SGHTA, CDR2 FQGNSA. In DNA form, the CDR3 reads TGTGCCAGCAGCTTAGTTAGCGGGGGCCTCTACAATGAGCAGTTCTTC. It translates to CASSLVSGGLYNEQFF.

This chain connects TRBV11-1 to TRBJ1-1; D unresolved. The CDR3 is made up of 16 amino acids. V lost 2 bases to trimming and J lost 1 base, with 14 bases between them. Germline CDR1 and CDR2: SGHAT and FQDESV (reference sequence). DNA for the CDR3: TGTGCCAGCAGCTTAAAAGTCGCGCATACGAACACTGAAGCTTTCTTT. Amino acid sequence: CASSLKVAHTNTEAFF. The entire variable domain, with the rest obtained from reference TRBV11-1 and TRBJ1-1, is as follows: EAEVAQSPRYKITEKSQAVAFWCDPISGHATLYWYRQILGQGPELLVQFQDESVVDDSQLPKDRFSAERLKGVDSTLKIQPAELGDSAMYLCASSLKVAHTNTEAFFGQGTRLTVV.

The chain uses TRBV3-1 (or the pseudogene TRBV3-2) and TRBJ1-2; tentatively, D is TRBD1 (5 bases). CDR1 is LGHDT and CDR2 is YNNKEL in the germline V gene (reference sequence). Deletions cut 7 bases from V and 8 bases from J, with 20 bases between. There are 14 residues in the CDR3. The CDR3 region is CASTKQTAPEGYTF. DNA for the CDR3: TGTGCCAGCACCAAACAGACAGCCCCCGAGGGCTACACCTTC.

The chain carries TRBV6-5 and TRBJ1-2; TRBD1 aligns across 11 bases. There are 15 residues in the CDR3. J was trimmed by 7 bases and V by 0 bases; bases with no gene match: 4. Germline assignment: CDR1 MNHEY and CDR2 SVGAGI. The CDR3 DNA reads TGTGCCAGCAGTTACTCGGGGACAGGGGGAGGTGGCTACACCTTC. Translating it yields CASSYSGTGGGGYTF.

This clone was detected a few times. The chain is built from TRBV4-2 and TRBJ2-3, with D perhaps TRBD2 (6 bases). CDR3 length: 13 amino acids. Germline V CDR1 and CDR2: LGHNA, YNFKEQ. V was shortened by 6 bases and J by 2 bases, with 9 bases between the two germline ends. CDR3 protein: CASRRDFTDTQYF. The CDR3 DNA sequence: TGTGCCAGCAGACGGGACTTCACAGATACGCAGTATTTT.

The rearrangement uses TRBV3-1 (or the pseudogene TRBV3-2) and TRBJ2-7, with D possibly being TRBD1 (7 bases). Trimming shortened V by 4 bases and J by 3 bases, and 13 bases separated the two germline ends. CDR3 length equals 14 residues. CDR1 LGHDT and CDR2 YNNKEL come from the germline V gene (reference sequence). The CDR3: CASSPPGGNYEQYF. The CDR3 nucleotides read TGTGCCAGCAGCCCCCCAGGGGGGAACTACGAGCAGTACTTC.

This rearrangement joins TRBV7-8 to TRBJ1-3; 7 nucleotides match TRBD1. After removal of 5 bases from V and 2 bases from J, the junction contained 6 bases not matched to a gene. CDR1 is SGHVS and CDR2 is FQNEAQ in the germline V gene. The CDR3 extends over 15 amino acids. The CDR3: CASSIGTAPGNTIYF. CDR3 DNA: TGTGCCAGCAGCATAGGGACAGCCCCTGGAAACACCATATATTTT.

This chain's CDR3 is CATLEVSTDTQYF. CDR3 in DNA: TGTGCCACCCTAGAGGTCAGCACAGATACGCAGTATTTT. The rearrangement joins TRBV15 to TRBJ2-3; D is unclear. The CDR3 loop spans 13 amino acids. The V gene's germline CDR1 is LNHNV and CDR2 YYDKDF (reference sequence). Deletions cut 8 bases from V and 0 bases from J, with 9 bases between.

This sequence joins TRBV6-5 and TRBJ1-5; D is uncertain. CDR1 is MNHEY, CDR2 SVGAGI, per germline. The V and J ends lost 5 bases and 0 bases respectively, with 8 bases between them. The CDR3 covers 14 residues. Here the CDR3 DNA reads TGTGCCAGCAGTCAGACAAATAGCAATCAGCCCCAGCATTTT. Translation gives CASSQTNSNQPQHF.

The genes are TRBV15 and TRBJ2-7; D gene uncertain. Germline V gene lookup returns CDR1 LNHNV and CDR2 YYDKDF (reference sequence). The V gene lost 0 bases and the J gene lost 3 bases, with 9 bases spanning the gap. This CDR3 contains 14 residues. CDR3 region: CATSRDPRDYEQYF. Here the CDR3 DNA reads TGTGCCACCAGCAGAGATCCTCGCGACTACGAGCAGTACTTC.

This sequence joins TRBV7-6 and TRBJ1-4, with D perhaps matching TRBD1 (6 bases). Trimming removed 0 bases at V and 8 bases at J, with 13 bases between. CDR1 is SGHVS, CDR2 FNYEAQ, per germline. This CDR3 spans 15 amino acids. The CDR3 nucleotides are TGTGCCAGCAGCTTAGCACAGGGAAATGGGGAAAAACTGTTTTTT. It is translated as CASSLAQGNGEKLFF.

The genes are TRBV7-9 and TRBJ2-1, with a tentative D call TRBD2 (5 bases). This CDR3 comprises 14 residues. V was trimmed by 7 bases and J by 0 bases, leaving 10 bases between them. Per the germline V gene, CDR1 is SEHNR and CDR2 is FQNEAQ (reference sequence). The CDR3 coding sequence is TGTGCCAGCAAGGAGGCGAGCTCCTACAATGAGCAGTTCTTC. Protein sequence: CASKEASSYNEQFF.

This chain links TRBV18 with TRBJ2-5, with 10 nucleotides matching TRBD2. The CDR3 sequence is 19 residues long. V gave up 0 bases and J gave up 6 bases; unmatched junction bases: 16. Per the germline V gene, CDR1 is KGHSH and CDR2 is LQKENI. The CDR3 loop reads CASSPPPGTSEVRPKTQYF. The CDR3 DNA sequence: TGTGCCAGCTCACCACCCCCCGGGACTAGCGAGGTCAGGCCCAAGACCCAGTACTTC.

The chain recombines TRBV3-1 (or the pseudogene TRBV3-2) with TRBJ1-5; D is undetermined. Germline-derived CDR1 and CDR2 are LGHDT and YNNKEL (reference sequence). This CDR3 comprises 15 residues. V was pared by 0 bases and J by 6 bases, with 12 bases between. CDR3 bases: TGTGCCAGCAGCCAAGATAAGGGAGGGAGTCAGCCCCAGCATTTT. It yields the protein CASSQDKGGSQPQHF.

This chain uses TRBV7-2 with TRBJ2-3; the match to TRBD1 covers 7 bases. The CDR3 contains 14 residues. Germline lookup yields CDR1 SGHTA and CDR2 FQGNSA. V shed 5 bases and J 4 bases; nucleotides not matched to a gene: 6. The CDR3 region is CASSISTGSDTQYF. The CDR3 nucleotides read TGTGCCAGCAGCATTTCGACAGGGTCAGATACGCAGTATTTT. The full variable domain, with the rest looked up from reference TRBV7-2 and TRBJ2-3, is GAGVSQSPSNKVTEKGKDVELRCDPISGHTALYWYRQSLGQGLEFLIYFQGNSAPDKSGLPSDRFSAERTGGSVSTLTIQRTQQEDSAVYLCASSISTGSDTQYFGPGTRLTVL.

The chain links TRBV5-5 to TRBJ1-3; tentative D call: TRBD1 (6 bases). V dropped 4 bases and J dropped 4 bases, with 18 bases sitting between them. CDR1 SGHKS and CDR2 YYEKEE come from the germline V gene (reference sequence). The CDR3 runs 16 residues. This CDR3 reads CASSPPGGLQGNTIYF. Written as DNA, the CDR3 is TGTGCCAGCAGCCCCCCTGGGGGCTTGCAAGGAAACACCATATATTTT.

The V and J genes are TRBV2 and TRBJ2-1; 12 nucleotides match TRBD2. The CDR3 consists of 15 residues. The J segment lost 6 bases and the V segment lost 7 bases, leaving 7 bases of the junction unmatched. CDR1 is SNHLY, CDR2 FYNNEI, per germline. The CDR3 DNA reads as TGTGCCAGCAAGCTAGCGGGGGGGCAAGGCAATGAGCAGTTCTTC. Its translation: CASKLAGGQGNEQFF.

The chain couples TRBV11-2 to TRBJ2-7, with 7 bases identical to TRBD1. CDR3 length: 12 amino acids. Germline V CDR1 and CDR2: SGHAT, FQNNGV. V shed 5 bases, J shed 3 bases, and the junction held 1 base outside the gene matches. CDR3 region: CASSRDSYEQYF. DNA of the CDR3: TGTGCCAGCAGCCGGGACAGCTACGAGCAGTACTTC. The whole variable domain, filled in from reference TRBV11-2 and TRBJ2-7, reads EAGVAQSPRYKIIEKRQSVAFWCNPISGHATLYWYQQILGQGPKLLIQFQNNGVVDDSQLPKDRFSAERLKGVDSTLKIQPAKLEDSAVYLCASSRDSYEQYFGPGTRLTVT.

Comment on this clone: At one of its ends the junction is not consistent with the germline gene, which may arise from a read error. CDR3 nucleotides: TGTGCTAGCAGCTCCAGCGGGGGGGCCTTCAATGAGCAGTTCTTC. Translation: CASSSSGGAFNEQFF. The chain carries TRBV7-7 and TRBJ2-1; TRBD2 matches at 10 bases. CDR3 size: 15 residues. CDR1 and CDR2 (germline): SSHAT, FNYEAQ (reference sequence).

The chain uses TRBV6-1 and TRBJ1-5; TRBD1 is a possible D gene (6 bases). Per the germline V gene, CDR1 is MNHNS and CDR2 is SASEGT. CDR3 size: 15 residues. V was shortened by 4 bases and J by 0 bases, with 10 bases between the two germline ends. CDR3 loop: CASSAPRGSNQPQHF. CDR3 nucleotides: TGTGCCAGCAGTGCCCCCAGGGGTAGCAATCAGCCCCAGCATTTT.

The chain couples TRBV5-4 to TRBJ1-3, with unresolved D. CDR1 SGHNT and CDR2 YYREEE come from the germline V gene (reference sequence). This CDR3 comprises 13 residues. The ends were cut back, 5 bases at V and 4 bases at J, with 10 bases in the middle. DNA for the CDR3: TGTGCCAGCAGTCGGACGGGAGGAAACACCATATATTTT. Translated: CASSRTGGNTIYF.

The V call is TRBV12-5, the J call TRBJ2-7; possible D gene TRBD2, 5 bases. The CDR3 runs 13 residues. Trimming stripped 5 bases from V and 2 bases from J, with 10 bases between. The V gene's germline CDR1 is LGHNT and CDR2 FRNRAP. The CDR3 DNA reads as TGTGCTAGTGGTCCCGTGGGAGCCTACGAGCAGTACTTC. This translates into CASGPVGAYEQYF. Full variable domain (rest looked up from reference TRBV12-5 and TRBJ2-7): DARVTQTPRHKVTEMGQEVTMRCQPILGHNTVFWYRQTMMQGLELLAYFRNRAPLDDSGMPKDRFSAEMPDATLATLKIQPSEPRDSAVYFCASGPVGAYEQYFGPGTRLTVT.

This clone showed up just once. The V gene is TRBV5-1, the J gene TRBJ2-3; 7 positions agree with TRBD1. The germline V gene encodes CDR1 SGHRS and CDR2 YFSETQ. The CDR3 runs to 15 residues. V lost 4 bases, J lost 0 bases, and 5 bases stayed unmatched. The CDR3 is CASSKGQSSTDTQYF. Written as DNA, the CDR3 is TGCGCCAGCAGCAAGGGACAGTCTAGCACAGATACGCAGTATTTT.

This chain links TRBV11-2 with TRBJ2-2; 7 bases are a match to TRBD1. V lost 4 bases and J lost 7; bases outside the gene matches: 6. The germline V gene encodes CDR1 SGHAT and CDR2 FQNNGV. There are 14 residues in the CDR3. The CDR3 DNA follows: TGTGCCAGCAGCTCGACAGGGTGGGACGGGGAGCTGTTTTTT. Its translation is CASSSTGWDGELFF.

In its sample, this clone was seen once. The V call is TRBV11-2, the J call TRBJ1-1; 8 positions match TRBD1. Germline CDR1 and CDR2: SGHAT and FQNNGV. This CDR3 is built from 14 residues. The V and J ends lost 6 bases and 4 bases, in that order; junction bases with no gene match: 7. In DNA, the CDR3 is TGTGCCAGCAGGCAGGGGGCGCTTAGCACTGAAGCTTTCTTT. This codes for CASRQGALSTEAFF.

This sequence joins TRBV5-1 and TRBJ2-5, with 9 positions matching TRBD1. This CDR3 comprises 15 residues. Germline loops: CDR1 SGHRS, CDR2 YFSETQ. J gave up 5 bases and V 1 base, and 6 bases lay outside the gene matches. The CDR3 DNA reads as TGCGCCAGCAGCTTGTGGGACAGGGATACGGAGACCCAGTACTTC. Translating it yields CASSLWDRDTETQYF.

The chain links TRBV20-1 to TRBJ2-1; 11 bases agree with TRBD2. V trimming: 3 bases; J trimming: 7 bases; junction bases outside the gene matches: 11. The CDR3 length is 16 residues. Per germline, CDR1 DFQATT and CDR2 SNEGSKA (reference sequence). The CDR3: CSASGLAGGAKNEQFF. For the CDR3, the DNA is TGCAGTGCTAGTGGGCTAGCGGGGGGCGCGAAAAATGAGCAGTTCTTC.

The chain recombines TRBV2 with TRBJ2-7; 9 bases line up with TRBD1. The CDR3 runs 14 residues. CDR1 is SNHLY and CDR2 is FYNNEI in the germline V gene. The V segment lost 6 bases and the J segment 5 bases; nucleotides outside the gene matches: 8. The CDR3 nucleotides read TGTGCCAGCAGGCAGGGGACAGGGCCCCACGAGCAGTACTTC. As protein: CASRQGTGPHEQYF.